A single sample is the source of the 7 T cell receptor beta chains below, sequenced in a study of cytomegalovirus exposure and HLA in healthy donors. PCR used 60 Vbeta primers and 13 Jbeta primers. The protocol was immunoSEQ multiplex PCR, while the TCRdb copy is restricted to in-frame clones and leaves out a portion. The repertoire has roughly 120,000 clones, over 65% of them found once; the top ten carry less than 2%. Sequencing input: PBMCs. The receptors shown here come from a man aged 45-65 years in good health and CMV-seronegative.

The chain joins TRBV28 to TRBJ1-6, with 8 bases fitting TRBD1. V gave up 4 bases and J gave up 10 bases; unmatched junction bases: 9. Germline CDR1 is MDHEN and CDR2 is SYDVKM. This CDR3 has 15 residues. The CDR3 coding sequence is TGTGCCAGCAGTTCCTCGAACAGGGGGGGATCACCCCTCCACTTT. This sequence encodes CASSSSNRGGSPLHF.

Only a few counts were recorded for this clone. The V gene is TRBV25-1, the J gene TRBJ2-2; no reliable D call. CDR3 size: 12 residues. Germline loops: CDR1 MGHDK, CDR2 SYGVNS. V was shortened by 5 bases and J by 6 bases, with 7 bases between the two germline ends. The CDR3: CASSLAAGELFF. As DNA, the CDR3 is TGTGCCAGCAGTTTGGCGGCCGGGGAGCTGTTTTTT.

This clone has only a few counts. The V and J genes are TRBV2 and TRBJ1-2, with D perhaps TRBD1 (6 bases). The CDR3 sequence is 13 residues long. Germline CDR1 reads SNHLY; CDR2 reads FYNNEI. Deletions cut 2 bases from V and 5 bases from J, with 9 bases between. This chain's CDR3 is CASSERGFYGYTF. DNA of the CDR3: TGTGCCAGCAGTGAAAGGGGGTTTTATGGCTACACCTTC.

The chain uses TRBV29-1 and TRBJ2-5; D gene unclear. Germline V CDR1 and CDR2: SQVTM, ANQGSEA. The V and J ends lost 3 bases and 4 bases respectively, with 12 bases between them. The CDR3 covers 13 residues. DNA for the CDR3: TGCAGCGTTGACGCCCAGACTTCAGAGACCCAGTACTTC. Translating it yields CSVDAQTSETQYF.

Only a few counts were recorded for this clone. The CDR3 is CASSSEAATGELFF. In DNA, the CDR3 is TGTGCCAGCAGCAGTGAAGCAGCGACCGGGGAGCTGTTTTTT. J is TRBJ2-2 and V is TRBV6-4; D is unclear. Germline loops: CDR1 MRHNA, CDR2 SNTAGT. V lost 6 bases and J lost 5, with 13 bases in between. The CDR3 extends over 14 amino acids.

The rearrangement joins TRBV5-1 to TRBJ2-2; 10 bases line up with TRBD1. The length of the CDR3 is 15 residues. The V segment lost 6 bases and the J segment 3 bases; nucleotides outside the gene matches: 5. CDR1 and CDR2 (germline): SGHRS, YFSETQ. CDR3 nucleotides: TGCGCCAGCATCCGTGGGACAGGGGACACCGGGGAGCTGTTTTTT. It codes for CASIRGTGDTGELFF.

The CDR3 DNA reads TGTGCCAGTAGTATAGGTTGGGACAGGGTTAAATACATTCAGTACTTC. Translation gives CASSIGWDRVKYIQYF. This chain joins TRBV19 and TRBJ2-4; 9 nucleotides agree with TRBD1. The CDR3 has 16 amino acids. Germline assignment: CDR1 LNHDA and CDR2 SQIVND (reference sequence). V dropped 1 base and J dropped 8; count of bases not matched to a gene: 9.